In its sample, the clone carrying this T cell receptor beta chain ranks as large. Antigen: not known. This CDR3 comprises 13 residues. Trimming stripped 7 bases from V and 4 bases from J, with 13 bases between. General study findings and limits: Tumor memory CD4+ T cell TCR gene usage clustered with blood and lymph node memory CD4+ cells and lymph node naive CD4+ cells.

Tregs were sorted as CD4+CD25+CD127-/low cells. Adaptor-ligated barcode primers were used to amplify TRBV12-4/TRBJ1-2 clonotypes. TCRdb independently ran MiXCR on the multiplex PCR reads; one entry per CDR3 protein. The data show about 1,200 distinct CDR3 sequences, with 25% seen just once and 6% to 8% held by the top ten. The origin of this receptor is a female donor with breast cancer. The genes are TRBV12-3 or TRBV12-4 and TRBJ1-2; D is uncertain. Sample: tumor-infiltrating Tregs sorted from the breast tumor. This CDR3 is CASTLYDGYGYTF. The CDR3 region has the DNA TGTGCCAGCACCCTATACGACGGCTATGGCTACACCTTC.